This is a list of T cell receptor beta chains from one sample in a study of early T cells in non-severe SARS-CoV-2 infection. TCRdb re-derived calls from the 5' RACE reads in MiXCR, one entry per CDR3 protein. The repertoire holds about 70,000 distinct CDR3 sequences, about 14% seen once, with around 3.6% in the top ten. This specimen was whole blood, taken at baseline. The receptors come from an adult who was a healthcare worker with PCR-confirmed SARS-CoV-2 infection or an uninfected control (not recorded which). CDR3s include the opening cysteine and the closing phenylalanine or tryptophan. The D gene is left open where the match is weak.

v_call: TRBV6-5; d_call: .; cdr3_aa: CASSLVRGRRDTQYF
v_call: TRBV7-9; d_call: TRBD2; cdr3_aa: CASSLEAGDTDTQYF
v_call: TRBV20-1; d_call: .; cdr3_aa: CSASQGRSGNTIYF
v_call: TRBV11-1; d_call: .; cdr3_aa: CASSLLGYEQYF
v_call: TRBV20-1; d_call: .; cdr3_aa: CSAGSGDTQYF
v_call: TRBV18; d_call: .; cdr3_aa: CASSPVEGGNYGYTF
v_call: TRBV6-5; d_call: TRBD2; cdr3_aa: CASSYSSTSGRRSDTQYF
v_call: TRBV30; d_call: .; cdr3_aa: CAWSKGRTSNQPQHF
v_call: TRBV19; d_call: .; cdr3_aa: CASNGLSNQPQHF
v_call: TRBV4-1; d_call: .; cdr3_aa: CASSDQGTQPQHF
v_call: TRBV24-1; d_call: TRBD2; cdr3_aa: CATSDPVAGVRGSKQFF
v_call: TRBV7-9; d_call: TRBD1; cdr3_aa: CASSRDRGQDGYTF
v_call: TRBV7-9; d_call: .; cdr3_aa: CASKGQSYGYTF
v_call: TRBV24-1; d_call: .; cdr3_aa: CATSSTLPYNEQFF
v_call: TRBV5-8; d_call: .; cdr3_aa: CASSPGTAETQYF
v_call: TRBV18; d_call: .; cdr3_aa: CASSRAFDSDTQYF
v_call: TRBV18; d_call: .; cdr3_aa: CASSQAGSTNSYNEQFF
v_call: TRBV20-1; d_call: TRBD1; cdr3_aa: CSAYNRDRGVMNTEAFF
v_call: TRBV4-1; d_call: TRBD2; cdr3_aa: CASSQDFLAGTYEQYF
v_call: TRBV28; d_call: .; cdr3_aa: CASSLVHQPQHF
v_call: TRBV20-1; d_call: .; cdr3_aa: CSARAPNTGELFF
v_call: TRBV12-3/TRBV12-4; d_call: .; cdr3_aa: CASRPMDSPSYNEQFF
v_call: TRBV11-2; d_call: .; cdr3_aa: CASSRLYEQYF
v_call: TRBV7-8; d_call: .; cdr3_aa: CASREKGENTF
v_call: TRBV28; d_call: .; cdr3_aa: CASSPWGGRFQHF
v_call: TRBV28; d_call: TRBD1; cdr3_aa: CASTSGGAYYEQYF
v_call: TRBV6-5; d_call: TRBD2; cdr3_aa: CASGLAGVVSYNEQFF
v_call: TRBV2; d_call: TRBD2; cdr3_aa: CASSGTSGRMETQYF
v_call: TRBV6-2/TRBV6-3; d_call: .; cdr3_aa: CASSRWGAPEAFF
v_call: TRBV6-6; d_call: .; cdr3_aa: CACDRGGNEQFF
v_call: TRBV30; d_call: .; cdr3_aa: CAWSGAGTVYNEQFF
v_call: TRBV7-9; d_call: TRBD1; cdr3_aa: CASSPQGVTEAFF
v_call: TRBV30; d_call: .; cdr3_aa: CAWSAGGAKTQYF
v_call: TRBV7-6; d_call: TRBD2; cdr3_aa: CASSFPGTTRGETQYF
v_call: TRBV3-1; d_call: .; cdr3_aa: CASSPRGRSYTF
v_call: TRBV5-1; d_call: .; cdr3_aa: CASSLRGAPAFHTF
v_call: TRBV18; d_call: .; cdr3_aa: CASSPQGENTEAFF
v_call: TRBV6-1; d_call: .; cdr3_aa: CASSFAGGNTEAFF
v_call: TRBV7-3; d_call: TRBD1; cdr3_aa: CASSLDGTGGTYEQYF
v_call: TRBV5-6; d_call: .; cdr3_aa: CASSLASGSGPRLF
v_call: TRBV27; d_call: .; cdr3_aa: CASSSPTGGIYTEAFF
v_call: TRBV18; d_call: .; cdr3_aa: CASSPSQRHHNEQFF
v_call: TRBV28; d_call: TRBD1; cdr3_aa: CASSYIRGSGGEQYF